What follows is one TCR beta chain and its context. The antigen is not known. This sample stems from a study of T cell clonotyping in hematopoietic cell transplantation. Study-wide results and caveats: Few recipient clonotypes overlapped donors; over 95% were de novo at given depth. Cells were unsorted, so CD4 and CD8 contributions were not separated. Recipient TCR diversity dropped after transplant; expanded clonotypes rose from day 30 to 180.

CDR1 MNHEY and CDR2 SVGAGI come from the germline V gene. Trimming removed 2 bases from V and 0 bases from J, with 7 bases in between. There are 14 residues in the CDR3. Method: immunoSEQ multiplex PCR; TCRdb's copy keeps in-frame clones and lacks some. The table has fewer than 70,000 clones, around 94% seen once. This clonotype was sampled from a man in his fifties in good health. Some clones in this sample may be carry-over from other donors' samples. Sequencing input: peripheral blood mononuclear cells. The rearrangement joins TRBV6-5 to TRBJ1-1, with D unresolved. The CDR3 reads CASSYAGLNTEAFF. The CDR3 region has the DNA TGTGCCAGCAGTTACGCGGGCTTGAACACTGAAGCTTTCTTT.